Sequencing of this TCR beta chain was carried out in a study of STAT3 mutations in large granular lymphocyte leukemia (dated by TCRdb to between 2017 and 2020). Context from the whole study: Canonical activating STAT3 mutations were detected in roughly half of the longitudinally sequenced T-LGLL patients. Over half of the T-LGLL patients were given one or more immunosuppressive therapy regimens, and around two fifths of the treated patients had a hematologic response. To reconstruct clonal hierarchy and dynamics, serial deep sequencing of TCRbeta CDR3 and STAT3 was performed in patients with T-cell large granular lymphocyte leukemia. From an initial cohort of about 220 LGL patients, eighteen representative T-LGLL cases were selected for longitudinal TCRbeta and STAT3 sequencing. A couple of patients with natural killer LGL leukemia were also sequenced longitudinally as controls within the study. On average, sequencing was done at 3.5 to 4 time points per patient, with the number of samplings ranging from 2 to 8. What the work shows at the level of the full study, not this receptor alone: Since codominant clonotypes persisted in some patients, a small but highly pathogenic clone may have gone undetected. In several patients, dominant TCR clone burden exceeded STAT3 mutant burden, suggesting STAT3 mutation arose secondarily within a pre-expanded clone. Variable intervals between samplings and differing treatment regimens complicated linking therapy response to changes in TCR clonal burden. At least one immunodominant TCRbeta clonotype was identified in every T-LGLL patient, and multiple immunodominant subclonotypes were identified in about half of the T-LGLL patients. Because no samples were available when a clone first appeared, clonal expansion had to be inferred from samplings taken at other points. TCR clonotype switching after therapy was observed in 6 of 18 patients, and all newly emerging clones were found to be STAT3 wild type.

About this clone itself: Its binding antigen is unknown. Base qualities are not recorded, but no much larger clone differs from it by a single base.

The CDR3, from cysteine to phenylalanine, totals 8 residues. Solely the CDR3 DNA is kept, with 24 bases framed from the first base. The same DNA, extracted from blood mononuclear cells, served for both TCR sequencing and STAT3 sequencing. An Illumina MiSeq was used to sequence the TCRbeta libraries, yielding an average of approximately 40,000 productive templates per sample. TCRbeta CDR3 libraries were generated with the immunoSEQ assay using multiplex PCR amplification. The study's processing was this. Repertoire diversity was calculated as previously defined, and values close to 0 indicated extremely monoclonal samples. TCRdb mirrors the immuneACCESS table, restricted to in-frame sequences. Some clones are absent from its copies; in checked studies, under half trace to an unresolved V gene, and the reason for the others is unknown. The V and J calls and clone size come from that table; D and trimming were worked out from the DNA. This sample lists about 16,000 clones; 84% were detected once. The top ten hold around 9% of the sample.

The sequencing input was peripheral blood mononuclear cells. The TCR originated in a man between 50 and 59 years old with T-cell large granular lymphocyte leukemia. Some clones in this sample may be carry-over from other donors' samples. The age is the age at diagnosis. Recombination linked TRBV21-1 to TRBJ2-7; the table's D call, TRBD1, has no DNA check behind it. TRBV21-1 is a recognized pseudogene. The nucleotide sequence is given as TGTGCCAGCAGCAAAGGAACATTC. The resulting protein is CASSKGTF.